The 8 T cell receptor beta chains listed next were all sequenced from one sample in a study of response to subunit inactivated influenza vaccine listed by TCRdb under 2018. To prepare the library, RT-PCR was applied. The sample was run on an Illumina HiSeq 2500. TCRdb reran the public reads through fastp at Q25 and MiXCR, keeping productive beta chains. Every CDR3 protein is listed once, alongside the most common genes and DNA of its rows. Counted in this sample were about 700,000 distinct CDR3 sequences; approximately 15% of them appeared once. Of the sample, 6.5% to 8.5% is held by the ten largest clones. Sequencing was performed on PBMCs from blood, taken around 15 days before vaccination. Every receptor here comes from a middle-aged man who received an inactivated influenza vaccine. Donor details come from another sample of the same person, matched by shared clones.

This clonotype was observed many times. The V gene is TRBV9, the J gene TRBJ2-7; TRBD2 is a possible D gene (6 bases). Germline V gives CDR1 SGDLS, CDR2 YYNGEE. The CDR3 runs 16 residues. Trimming removed 1 base from V and 3 bases from J, with 17 bases in between. The CDR3 protein is CASSVLRRDSFYEQYF. The CDR3 DNA reads TGTGCCAGCAGCGTATTAAGGAGGGACTCATTCTACGAGCAGTACTTC.

This clonotype was seen many times. The rearrangement joins TRBV7-2 to TRBJ2-7; no firm D call. The CDR3 length is 12 residues. Germline V gives CDR1 SGHTA, CDR2 FQGNSA. The germline V and J ends were trimmed by 1 base and 4 bases, with 5 bases remaining between them. In DNA form, the CDR3 reads TGTGCCAGCAGCTTAGAAGAATACGAGCAGTACTTC. It is translated as CASSLEEYEQYF.

The CDR3 loop is CSVDNREEGYTF. The DNA of the CDR3 is TGCAGCGTTGATAACAGGGAGGAGGGCTACACCTTC. The chain has TRBV29-1 and TRBJ1-2; D is possibly TRBD1 (6 bases). Germline V lookup: CDR1 SQVTM, CDR2 ANQGSEA. Deletions cut 3 bases from V and 8 bases from J, with 13 bases between. The CDR3 is 12 amino acids.

V usage is TRBV10-3 and J usage is TRBJ1-1; maybe TRBD1 (5 bases). Trimming took off 6 bases at V and 1 base at J, with 9 bases between the two ends. The length of the CDR3 is 13 residues. The V gene's germline CDR1 is ENHRY and CDR2 SYGVKD. This CDR3 reads CAIRTTENTEAFF. CDR3 nucleotides: TGTGCCATCAGAACGACAGAGAACACTGAAGCTTTCTTT.

The gene calls are TRBV21-1 and TRBJ2-7; the table's TRBD1 call for D was not verified on the DNA. TRBV21-1 is marked as a pseudogene. The length of the CDR3 is 15 residues. CDR3 sequence reads: CAVGPGQGFSYEQYF. The CDR3 bases are TGTGCCGTCGGACCGGGGCAGGGGTTCTCCTACGAGCAGTACTTC.

Only a few counts were recorded for this clonotype. The chain combines TRBV20-1 with TRBJ2-7; 11 nucleotides match TRBD2. This CDR3 spans 15 amino acids. Germline lookup yields CDR1 DFQATT and CDR2 SNEGSKA (reference sequence). With V trimmed by 6 bases and J by 5 bases, 12 bases remained unmatched. The CDR3 protein is CSAEKPTSGRHEQYF. CDR3 DNA: TGCAGTGCGGAAAAACCTACTAGCGGGAGACACGAGCAGTACTTC.

The chain couples TRBV12-2 to TRBJ1-6; the D call in the table, TRBD1, was not verified against the DNA. TRBV12-2 is designated a pseudogene. This CDR3 contains 17 residues. The CDR3 loop reads CASRLAMSAARGSPFHF. In DNA, the CDR3 is TGTGCAAGTCGCTTAGCCATGTCCGCGGCCCGGGGTTCACCCTTCCACTTT.

This clonotype was observed a few times. The chain couples TRBV6-1 to TRBJ2-1; 15 bases line up with TRBD2. This CDR3 comprises 16 residues. The ends lost 5 bases at V and 7 bases at J; junction bases unmatched: 6. Germline V gene lookup returns CDR1 MNHNS and CDR2 SASEGT. Here the CDR3 reads CASSLGTSGRWNEQFF. The CDR3 nucleotides read TGTGCCAGCAGTCTCGGGACTAGCGGGAGGTGGAATGAGCAGTTCTTC.